Listed here are 25 T cell receptor beta chains from one sample, sequenced in a study of spatial heterogeneity in lung cancer. Overall study results and limits: Tracking of tumor mutation counts was seen in expanded intratumoral alpha and beta TCR counts.

Time point of the sample: sample taken at primary tumor resection. A single record per CDR3 protein comes from TCRdb applying MiXCR to the 5' RACE reads. The sample holds about 9,800 distinct CDR3 sequences, just under 6.5% seen once. Their antigens remain unidentified. The input for sequencing was lung tumor tissue, taken at surgery. The receptors originated from a male donor with early-stage non-small cell lung cancer.

This clonotype was detected ten times or more. V and J are TRBV5-1 and TRBJ2-5, with 7 bases aligning to TRBD1. The length of the CDR3 is 16 residues. Germline V lookup: CDR1 SGHRS, CDR2 YFSETQ. J was trimmed by 5 bases and V by 2 bases; bases with no gene match: 12. Written as DNA, the CDR3 is TGCGCCAGCAGCTTACAAGGGGGCGGAGGTACGGAGACCCAGTACTTC. Protein sequence: CASSLQGGGGTETQYF.

This clonotype was found many times. This sequence joins TRBV9 and TRBJ2-5, with a tentative D call TRBD1 (5 bases). The CDR3 consists of 14 residues. Germline CDR1 SGDLS, CDR2 YYNGEE. Deletions cut 0 bases from V and 5 bases from J, with 11 bases between. CDR3 sequence: CASSVGKGLETQYF. The CDR3 DNA reads as TGTGCCAGCAGCGTAGGAAAGGGGTTGGAGACCCAGTACTTC.

This clonotype has a count of ten or more. The chain employs TRBV20-1 and TRBJ2-3; a weak D match, TRBD2 (6 bases). Trimming shortened V by 0 bases and J by 3 bases, and 13 bases separated the two germline ends. The CDR3 loop spans 15 amino acids. In germline, CDR1 is DFQATT, CDR2 SNEGSKA (reference sequence). CDR3 region: CSARDNGRGTDTQYF. The CDR3 bases are TGCAGTGCTAGAGATAATGGACGGGGGACAGATACGCAGTATTTT.

This clonotype was detected many times. This chain links TRBV5-4 with TRBJ2-3, with 8 positions matching TRBD2. The trim removed 0 bases at V and 5 bases at J, leaving 5 bases unmatched. Germline CDR1 reads SGHNT; CDR2 reads YYREEE (reference sequence). This CDR3 has 15 amino acids. The CDR3 protein is CASSLAGGPGDTQYF. The CDR3 coding sequence is TGTGCCAGCAGCTTGGCGGGGGGGCCCGGAGATACGCAGTATTTT. Together with reference TRBV5-4 and TRBJ2-3, the CDR3 gives the full variable domain: ETGVTQSPTHLIKTRGQQVTLRCSSQSGHNTVSWYQQALGQGPQFIFQYYREEENGRGNFPPRFSGLQFPNYSSELNVNALELDDSALYLCASSLAGGPGDTQYFGPGTRLTVL.

The rearrangement links TRBV9 to TRBJ1-2, with TRBD1 as a possible D gene (5 bases). This CDR3 contains 15 residues. The germline gives CDR1 SGDLS, CDR2 YYNGEE. Trimming stripped 4 bases from V and 8 bases from J, with 21 bases between. As DNA, the CDR3 is TGTGCCAGCAGCTCTAGTCAGGGCCTCTTAGGGGGCTACACCTTC. Its protein product is CASSSSQGLLGGYTF.

Ten or more counts support this clonotype. The V and J genes are TRBV28 and TRBJ1-2; no firm D call. CDR1 and CDR2 (germline): MDHEN, SYDVKM. The CDR3 spans 14 residues. Between the trimmed V and J ends, which lost 7 bases and 5 bases, there was a span of 17 bases. CDR3 in DNA: TGTGCCAGCAACATCCGGATGAGCCCGTATGGCTACACCTTC. This sequence encodes CASNIRMSPYGYTF.

This clonotype was picked up a small number of times. CDR3 bases: TGCGCCAGCAGCTTGGGTATCACCGGGGAGCTGTTTTTT. Its translation is CASSLGITGELFF. The gene calls are TRBV5-1 and TRBJ2-2; D not certain. Germline V gives CDR1 SGHRS, CDR2 YFSETQ. V dropped 0 bases and J dropped 4 bases, with 4 bases sitting between them. This CDR3 has 13 amino acids.

This clonotype has a count of ten or more. The chain has TRBV20-1 and TRBJ2-3; 7 nucleotides match TRBD2. With 0 bases clipped from V and 5 bases from J, the junction kept 14 bases outside the gene matches. CDR1 and CDR2 (germline): DFQATT, SNEGSKA (reference sequence). CDR3 length: 17 amino acids. The CDR3 spells CSARDRGIAGPRDTQYF. DNA for the CDR3: TGCAGTGCTAGAGATCGGGGAATAGCGGGTCCCAGAGATACGCAGTATTTT.

This clonotype was seen many times. Its ends do not fully match the called genes, so a read error is possible. This rearrangement joins TRBV7-7 to TRBJ2-5, with 11 bases that match TRBD2. The CDR3 is made up of 15 amino acids. Looked up from germline, CDR1 is SSHAT and CDR2 is FNYEAQ (reference sequence). This CDR3 reads CASSLAGGAGETQYF. CDR3 DNA sequence: TGTGCTAGCAGCTTAGCGGGAGGGGCCGGGGAGACCCAGTACTTC.

This clonotype was seen at least ten times. V and J are TRBV3-1 and TRBJ2-4; TRBD1 aligns across 8 bases. Germline CDR1 is LGHDT and CDR2 is YNNKEL (reference sequence). Trimming cost V 4 bases and J 7 bases; bases outside gene matches: 6. The CDR3 consists of 14 residues. The CDR3 sequence: CASSRGQGLNIQYF. The CDR3, as DNA: TGTGCCAGCAGCCGAGGACAGGGTTTGAACATTCAGTACTTC.

This clonotype counts as medium-sized (0.01 to 0.1%). This chain connects TRBV25-1 to TRBJ2-7; weak D call: TRBD1 (6 bases). This CDR3 is 17 amino acids long. V dropped 3 bases and J dropped 3 bases, with 21 bases sitting between them. Germline CDR1 is MGHDK and CDR2 is SYGVNS. CDR3 DNA: TGTGCCAGCAGTGACCCTAACCCCGGACAGACCATCTACGAGCAGTACTTC. It translates to CASSDPNPGQTIYEQYF.

This clonotype was seen repeatedly, ten times or more. The chain links TRBV10-2 to TRBJ1-5; possibly TRBD1 for D (6 bases). Germline V gives CDR1 WSHSY, CDR2 SAAADI. The CDR3 runs 13 residues. Trimming shortened V by 4 bases and J by 4 bases, and 8 bases separated the two germline ends. The CDR3 here is CASSGTVNQPQHF. The CDR3 DNA follows: TGCGCCAGCAGTGGGACAGTTAATCAGCCCCAGCATTTT.

This clonotype was detected many times. The chain carries TRBV7-2 and TRBJ2-1, with D perhaps matching TRBD2 (6 bases). The CDR3 spans 15 residues. Trimming left V 7 bases short and J 2 bases short, with 15 bases between. The germline CDR1 and CDR2 sequences are SGHTA and FQGNSA. CDR3 residues: CASTPGSLAYNEQFF. CDR3 DNA sequence: TGTGCCAGCACCCCCGGGAGCCTGGCCTACAATGAGCAGTTCTTC. The whole variable domain, remainder taken from reference TRBV7-2 and TRBJ2-1, is GAGVSQSPSNKVTEKGKDVELRCDPISGHTALYWYRQSLGQGLEFLIYFQGNSAPDKSGLPSDRFSAERTGGSVSTLTIQRTQQEDSAVYLCASTPGSLAYNEQFFGPGTRLTVL.

This clonotype was recorded at least ten times. The chain couples TRBV28 to TRBJ1-6, with D possibly TRBD1 on 5 matching bases. V was trimmed by 2 bases and J by 7 bases, leaving 9 bases between them. This CDR3 spans 14 amino acids. Germline V gene lookup returns CDR1 MDHEN and CDR2 SYDVKM. The CDR3 nucleotides read TGTGCCAGCAGTTTAGGGGGTCTAAATTCACCCCTCCACTTT. Protein: CASSLGGLNSPLHF.

This clonotype showed up many times. This chain uses TRBV11-2 with TRBJ2-1, with unresolved D. The CDR3 is made up of 16 amino acids. The V and J ends lost 5 bases and 0 bases respectively, with 14 bases between them. In germline, CDR1 is SGHAT, CDR2 FQNNGV. The CDR3 nucleotides read TGTGCCAGCAGCCGGACCGGGCTCTCCTCCTACAATGAGCAGTTCTTC. Translated, it gives CASSRTGLSSYNEQFF. The complete variable domain, with remaining parts taken from reference TRBV11-2 and TRBJ2-1, reads EAGVAQSPRYKIIEKRQSVAFWCNPISGHATLYWYQQILGQGPKLLIQFQNNGVVDDSQLPKDRFSAERLKGVDSTLKIQPAKLEDSAVYLCASSRTGLSSYNEQFFGPGTRLTVL.

This clonotype was recorded many times. In nucleotides, the CDR3 is TGTGCCATCAGTGAAAGGGGGGCCCCCACCGGCGAGCAGTACGTC. Its protein product is CAISERGAPTGEQYV. The J gene is TRBJ2-7, the V gene TRBV10-3; D possibly uses TRBD1 or TRBD2 (6 bases each). Germline loops: CDR1 ENHRY, CDR2 SYGVKD. Trimming removed 3 bases from V and 6 bases from J, with 18 bases in between. The CDR3 totals 15 residues.

The table lists this clonotype with many counts. The rearrangement joins TRBV7-9 to TRBJ2-5; D call uncertain. V dropped 7 bases and J dropped 3 bases, with 9 bases sitting between them. CDR1 and CDR2 (germline): SEHNR, FQNEAQ (reference sequence). The CDR3 runs 12 residues. The CDR3 coding sequence is TGTGCCAGCACCCCAGGTGAAGAGACCCAGTACTTC. Translated, it gives CASTPGEETQYF.

This clonotype was picked up many times. The chain carries TRBV2 and TRBJ1-2; D gene uncertain. Germline CDR1 is SNHLY and CDR2 is FYNNEI. The CDR3 extends over 13 amino acids. The ends were cut back, 2 bases at V and 3 bases at J, with 7 bases in the middle. DNA of the CDR3: TGTGCCAGCAGTGAATTTACAGACTATGGCTACACCTTC. This translates into CASSEFTDYGYTF.

This clonotype was detected ten times or more. The rearrangement uses TRBV7-8 and TRBJ1-6, with 7 nucleotides matching TRBD1. The CDR3 is made up of 17 amino acids. CDR1 and CDR2 (germline): SGHVS, FQNEAQ. V dropped 6 bases and J dropped 5; count of bases not matched to a gene: 13. The CDR3 loop is CASRREVGGTNNSPLHF. CDR3 DNA: TGTGCCAGCAGGAGGGAAGTAGGGGGCACAAATAATTCACCCCTCCACTTT.

The gene calls are TRBV6-1 and TRBJ2-3, with 8 bases lining up with TRBD2. The CDR3 length is 14 residues. The V segment lost 2 bases and the J segment 6 bases; nucleotides outside the gene matches: 4. Per germline, CDR1 MNHNS and CDR2 SASEGT. CDR3: CASSEREGPDTQYF. DNA for the CDR3: TGTGCCAGCAGTGAACGGGAGGGTCCGGATACGCAGTATTTT.

This clonotype was counted ten times or more. J is TRBJ2-3 and V is TRBV4-2; D is unclear. The CDR3 has 14 residues. Trimming pared 2 bases from V and 4 bases from J, leaving 10 bases between. Germline-derived CDR1 and CDR2 are LGHNA and YNFKEQ. The CDR3 here is CASSQMALSDTQYF. CDR3 in DNA: TGTGCCAGCAGCCAAATGGCCCTTTCAGATACGCAGTATTTT.

The V call is TRBV12-3 or TRBV12-4, the J call TRBJ2-1; 7 bases fit TRBD2. V trimming: 1 base; J trimming: 4 bases; junction bases outside the gene matches: 1. CDR3 size: 14 residues. The CDR3 DNA follows: TGTGCCAGCAGTTTAGGGCGGGGGTACAATGAGCAGTTCTTC. This codes for CASSLGRGYNEQFF.

Many counts were recorded for this clonotype. The V call is TRBV7-2, the J call TRBJ2-5; no firm D call. This CDR3 contains 12 residues. Looked up from germline, CDR1 is SGHTA and CDR2 is FQGNSA. Trimming shortened V by 4 bases and J by 2 bases, and 5 bases separated the two germline ends. The CDR3 reads CASSSAQETQYF. The CDR3 DNA reads TGTGCCAGCAGCTCAGCACAAGAGACCCAGTACTTC.

This clonotype was observed at least ten times. The J gene is TRBJ1-3, the V gene TRBV4-2; tentatively, D is TRBD1 (6 bases). The CDR3 sequence is 16 residues long. Trimming took off 0 bases at V and 3 bases at J, with 12 bases between the two ends. Germline values: CDR1 LGHNA, CDR2 YNFKEQ. The CDR3 protein is CASSQEGGSFGNTIYF. The DNA for the CDR3 is TGTGCCAGCAGCCAAGAAGGGGGGAGTTTTGGAAACACCATATATTTT.

This clonotype was observed at least ten times. The chain recombines TRBV28 with TRBJ1-3; TRBD1 agrees at 10 bases. V dropped 6 bases and J dropped 8; count of bases not matched to a gene: 10. The length of the CDR3 is 15 residues. Germline V lookup: CDR1 MDHEN, CDR2 SYDVKM. Written as DNA, the CDR3 is TGTGCCAGCAGCCCACACGGACAGGGGGAATACACCATATATTTT. It specifies CASSPHGQGEYTIYF.